A single T cell receptor (beta chain) is shown here with its context. These data are taken from a study of T cell responses to AZD1222 COVID-19 vaccine. Sequencing was performed with immunoSEQ multiplex PCR; in TCRdb, only in-frame clones are kept and a portion is missing. Of fewer than 120,000 clones listed, roughly 90% are singletons. This CDR3 has 19 amino acids. Germline-derived CDR1 and CDR2 are KGHDR and SFDVKD. Losses at the gene ends were 8 bases for V and 2 bases for J; bases not matched to a gene: 13. This clonotype was sampled from an adult who received the AZD1222 COVID-19 vaccine. The V call is TRBV24-1, the J call TRBJ2-6; 11 positions match TRBD1. The sequencing used peripheral blood, collected 28 days after the second AZD1222 dose. DNA of the CDR3: TGTGCCACCAATCCCCTCCGGGACAGGGGGTGGACTGGGGCCAACGTCCTGACTTTC. This codes for CATNPLRDRGWTGANVLTF.